This TCR beta chain derives from a study of blood T cell repertoires in COVID-19. Turning to the study itself: Samples of COVID-19 (acute and convalescent) were obtained from the United States, Italy and Spain. T cells, B-cell-depleted T cells, or PBMCs provided the cDNA or gDNA that served as material.

Per the original data handling: Reference gene primer amplification gave nucleated cell count estimates. TCRdb keeps only in-frame clones here, not all; method: immunoSEQ multiplex PCR. V, J and clone size are taken as reported in that table, and D and trimming were inferred from the DNA itself. The sample has approximately 250,000 clones; 82% are singletons. Germline values: CDR1 SNHLY, CDR2 FYNNEI. Trimming left V 4 bases short and J 5 bases short, with 14 bases between. The CDR3 consists of 14 residues. Grouping used clinical history reported by participants in a survey and questionnaire. Sequencing used PBMCs or T cells enriched from blood (not recorded which). The receptor was derived from a man aged 35 to 55 who had recovered from COVID-19. The rearrangement links TRBV2 to TRBJ2-5, with D maybe TRBD2 (5 bases). As DNA, the CDR3 is TGTGCCAGCAGTGCAGAGGGCCCTCCGGAGACCCAGTACTTC. It encodes CASSAEGPPETQYF.